The 20 T cell receptor beta chains reported below all come from one sample, sequenced in a study of shared clonotypes between healthy human individuals (dated by TCRdb to 2019 to 2021). Library creation used the immunoSEQ multiplex PCR assay. Held by TCRdb, this immuneACCESS table contains in-frame sequences only and omits some clones. Under half of the omission traces to an unresolved V gene where checked; the cause of the rest is unknown. This sample lists roughly 2 million clones; roughly 94% were detected once. 0.1% to 0.15% of the sample belongs to the ten largest clones. What was sequenced was naive CD4+ T cells sorted from blood. The cell subset or site tag for this specimen amounts to: CD45RA+ positively selected. These receptors originate from a man in his late teens or twenties in good health.

This clone was seen only once. The chain links TRBV13 to TRBJ2-7; D is unclear. CDR1 is PRHDT, CDR2 FYEKMQ, per germline (reference sequence). Trimming removed 5 bases at V and 1 base at J, with 9 bases between. The CDR3 is made up of 13 amino acids. The CDR3 DNA follows: TGTGCCAGCAGCCCGCGGAATTCCTACGAGCAGTACTTC. This encodes CASSPRNSYEQYF.

The chain recombines TRBV5-1 with TRBJ1-3; 11 bases align to TRBD1. The CDR3 is 15 residues long. Germline V gene lookup returns CDR1 SGHRS and CDR2 YFSETQ. Losses at the gene ends were 0 bases for V and 8 bases for J; bases not matched to a gene: 4. Here the CDR3 DNA reads TGCGCCAGCAGCTTGGGGACAGGGGGCCTTGACACCATATATTTT. Protein product: CASSLGTGGLDTIYF.

The V and J genes are TRBV30 and TRBJ2-7, with D maybe TRBD1 (6 bases). The germline V gene encodes CDR1 GTSNPN and CDR2 SVGIG (reference sequence). The length of the CDR3 is 15 residues. Deletions cut 3 bases from V and 6 bases from J, with 21 bases between. Here the CDR3 DNA reads TGTGCCTGGAGCGCACCCCAGGGGTCGAGCGGCGAGCAGTACTTC. Protein: CAWSAPQGSSGEQYF. Full variable domain (outside the CDR3, taken from reference TRBV30 and TRBJ2-7): SQTIHQWPATLVQPVGSPLSLECTVEGTSNPNLYWYRQAAGRGLQLLFYSVGIGQISSEVPQNLSASRPQDRQFILSSKKLLLSDSGFYLCAWSAPQGSSGEQYFGPGTRLTVT.

This chain links TRBV7-9 with TRBJ2-7, with 8 bases aligning to TRBD1. The CDR3 is 14 amino acids. The V gene end was trimmed by 5 bases and the J gene end by 5 bases; junction bases not matched to a gene: 8. The germline gives CDR1 SEHNR, CDR2 FQNEAQ (reference sequence). The CDR3 nucleotides read TGTGCCAGCAGCAAGAAGACAGGGGTGGACGAGCAGTACTTC. Its translation is CASSKKTGVDEQYF.

The genes are TRBV7-9 and TRBJ2-1; TRBD2 matches at 13 bases. Germline V gene lookup returns CDR1 SEHNR and CDR2 FQNEAQ (reference sequence). The CDR3 is 15 amino acids. The ends lost 6 bases at V and 6 bases at J; junction bases unmatched: 5. CDR3 nucleotide sequence: TGTGCCAGCAGTTACGGGACTAGCGGGACCAATGAGCAGTTCTTC. Translated, it gives CASSYGTSGTNEQFF.

The chain couples TRBV5-4 to TRBJ2-1; 10 positions agree with TRBD2. CDR1 and CDR2 (germline): SGHNT, YYREEE (reference sequence). Trimming took 0 bases from V and 4 from J; bases not matched to a gene: 4. The CDR3 has 16 residues. CDR3 sequence (DNA): TGTGCCAGCAGCTTGGCGGCTAGCGGGGGTTACAATGAGCAGTTCTTC. Its protein is CASSLAASGGYNEQFF.

This sequence joins TRBV6-5 and TRBJ1-1; the D gene is possibly TRBD1 (6 bases). Germline V gives CDR1 MNHEY, CDR2 SVGAGI. V gave up 11 bases and J gave up 3 bases, with 16 bases separating them. This CDR3 comprises 13 residues. The CDR3 reads CASRGRGDTEAFF. Here the CDR3 DNA reads TGTGCCTCCCGGGGGAGGGGGGACACTGAAGCTTTCTTT.

V usage is TRBV7-8 and J usage is TRBJ1-3; the D gene is possibly TRBD1 (5 bases). Germline assignment: CDR1 SGHVS and CDR2 FQNEAQ. The CDR3 spans 14 residues. V was cut by 3 bases and J by 8 bases, with 14 bases left in between. CDR3: CASSFREVGDTIYF. The DNA for the CDR3 is TGTGCCAGCAGCTTCAGGGAAGTGGGAGACACCATATATTTT.

This sequence joins TRBV6-5 and TRBJ1-1; D is perhaps TRBD1 (5 bases). This CDR3 contains 14 residues. The germline gives CDR1 MNHEY, CDR2 SVGAGI. Trimming cost V 8 bases and J 1 base, with 14 bases left between them. This CDR3 reads CASRKPGGNTEAFF. CDR3 in DNA: TGTGCCAGCCGAAAACCGGGGGGGAACACTGAAGCTTTCTTT.

Regarding this clone: Other DNA sequences in the same sample also yield this CDR3. V gene TRBV7-9 combines with J gene TRBJ2-7; D remains ambiguous. The CDR3 is 12 amino acids. Per germline, CDR1 SEHNR and CDR2 FQNEAQ (reference sequence). The ends were cut back, 3 bases at V and 6 bases at J, with 9 bases in the middle. CDR3 sequence (DNA): TGTGCCAGCAGCTTTCAGGATTCCGAGCAGTACTTC. Protein: CASSFQDSEQYF.

The rearrangement uses TRBV5-8 and TRBJ1-2; TRBD1 aligns across 7 bases. Germline V gene data show CDR1 as SGHTS and CDR2 as YDEGEE. This CDR3 spans 13 amino acids. V lost 5 bases to trimming and J lost 4 bases; unmatched junction nucleotides: 5. The CDR3 sequence: CASSTTGSYGYTF. CDR3 sequence (DNA): TGTGCCAGCAGTACGACAGGGAGCTATGGCTACACCTTC.

This clone was recorded once. The chain has TRBV9 and TRBJ2-2; D perhaps matches TRBD1 (6 bases). Germline V lookup: CDR1 SGDLS, CDR2 YYNGEE. V was trimmed by 3 bases and J by 9 bases, leaving 18 bases between them. There are 15 residues in the CDR3. The CDR3 nucleotides are TGTGCCAGCAGCGCACCTCTGGGGGCGGCCAGGGAGCTGTTTTTT. Translation: CASSAPLGAARELFF.

This clone was detected only once. The chain carries TRBV18 and TRBJ1-3; no definite D call. With 3 bases removed from V and 0 bases from J, the gap between germline ends came to 9 bases. The CDR3 extends over 15 amino acids. Germline CDR1 and CDR2: KGHSH and LQKENI. For the CDR3, the DNA is TGTGCCAGCTCACCCCCCAACGGCTCTGGAAACACCATATATTTT. Encoded protein: CASSPPNGSGNTIYF.

The rearrangement joins TRBV6-1 to TRBJ2-1; D may be TRBD2 (6 bases). Germline V gene sequence: CDR1 MNHNS, CDR2 SASEGT. This CDR3 has 15 residues. Trimming removed 3 bases from V and 0 bases from J, with 9 bases in between. CDR3 nucleotide sequence: TGTGCCAGCAGTGATGGCGGGAACTCCTACAATGAGCAGTTCTTC. Protein product: CASSDGGNSYNEQFF.

This rearrangement joins TRBV19 to TRBJ2-7; maybe TRBD1 (6 bases). The CDR3 is made up of 14 amino acids. V was clipped by 6 bases and J by 4 bases, with 16 bases between them. Germline CDR1 LNHDA, CDR2 SQIVND (reference sequence). The CDR3 nucleotides are TGTGCCAGTAGGGATGAACAGGGAACTTACGAGCAGTACTTC. Translation: CASRDEQGTYEQYF.

This clone was counted between two and nine times. At the DNA level, this CDR3 is encoded by other sequences in the same sample as well. The chain joins TRBV10-3 to TRBJ1-1, with D tentatively TRBD1 (5 bases). Germline V CDR1 and CDR2: ENHRY, SYGVKD. The CDR3 covers 13 residues. The germline V and J ends were trimmed by 2 bases and 1 base, with 5 bases remaining between them. The CDR3 bases are TGTGCCATCAGTGAGGGACAGAACACTGAAGCTTTCTTT. This translates into CAISEGQNTEAFF.

This clone appeared a single time. This sample also contains other DNA sequences that code for the same CDR3. V usage is TRBV5-1 and J usage is TRBJ1-6, with D uncertain. Germline V lookup: CDR1 SGHRS, CDR2 YFSETQ. The V and J ends lost 4 bases and 6 bases respectively, with 8 bases between them. The CDR3 has 13 residues. Here the CDR3 reads CASSPGGNSPLHF. The CDR3 region has the DNA TGCGCCAGCAGCCCCGGAGGTAATTCACCCCTCCACTTT.

The chain joins TRBV5-1 to TRBJ1-1; unclear D gene. V lost 3 bases to trimming and J lost 2 bases, with 8 bases between them. Germline V gene lookup returns CDR1 SGHRS and CDR2 YFSETQ. The CDR3 is 13 residues long. CDR3 bases: TGCGCCAGCAGCTCGCAGAGAAACACTGAAGCTTTCTTT. This sequence encodes CASSSQRNTEAFF.

V gene TRBV28 combines with J gene TRBJ2-7, with D perhaps assigned TRBD1 or TRBD2 (5 bases each). Germline V gene lookup returns CDR1 MDHEN and CDR2 SYDVKM. V lost 2 bases and J 0 bases, leaving 11 bases between the germline ends. The CDR3 totals 15 residues. CDR3: CASSLQGRYSYEQYF. As DNA, the CDR3 is TGTGCCAGCAGTTTACAGGGACGTTACTCCTACGAGCAGTACTTC.

The V gene is TRBV5-4, the J gene TRBJ1-2, with 7 bases aligning to TRBD1. The CDR3 totals 15 residues. Germline V gives CDR1 SGHNT, CDR2 YYREEE (reference sequence). Germline trimming cut 4 bases from V and 5 bases from J; bases unmatched to any gene: 11. The CDR3 protein is CASSPKEGAGYGYTF. The CDR3, as DNA: TGTGCCAGCAGCCCCAAGGAGGGGGCAGGATATGGCTACACCTTC.